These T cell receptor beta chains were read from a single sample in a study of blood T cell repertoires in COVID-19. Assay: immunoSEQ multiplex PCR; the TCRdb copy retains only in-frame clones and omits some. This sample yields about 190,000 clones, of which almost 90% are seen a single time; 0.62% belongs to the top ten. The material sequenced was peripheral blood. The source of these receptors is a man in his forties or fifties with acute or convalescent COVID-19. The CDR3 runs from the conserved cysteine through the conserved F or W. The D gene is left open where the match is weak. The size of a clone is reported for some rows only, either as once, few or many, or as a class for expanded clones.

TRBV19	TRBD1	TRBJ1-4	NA	CASSIEDRPDEKLFF	TGTGCCAGTAGTATTGAGGACAGGCCAGATGAAAAACTGTTTTTT
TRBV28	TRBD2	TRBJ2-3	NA	CASSGGGEGVYTQYF	TGTGCGAGTAGTGGCGGGGGGGAAGGTGTATATACGCAGTATTTT
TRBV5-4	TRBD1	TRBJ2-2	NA	CASSLGGQATGELFF	TGTGCCAGCAGCTTGGGGGGACAGGCCACCGGGGAGCTGTTTTTT
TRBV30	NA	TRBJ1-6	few	CAWRAGHYSPLHF	TGTGCCTGGAGAGCAGGCCATTATTCACCCCTCCACTTT
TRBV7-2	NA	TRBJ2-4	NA	CASSRGQFKNIQYF	TGTGCCAGCAGCCGCGGACAGTTCAAAAACATTCAGTACTTC
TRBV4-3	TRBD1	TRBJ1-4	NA	CASSQGQGFNEKLFF	TGCGCCAGCAGCCAGGGACAGGGATTTAATGAAAAACTGTTTTTT
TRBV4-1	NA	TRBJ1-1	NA	CASSQERSGTENTEAFF	TGCGCCAGCAGCCAAGAACGCAGCGGGACCGAGAACACTGAAGCTTTCTTT
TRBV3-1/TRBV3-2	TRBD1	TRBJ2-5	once	CASIKDRDRETQYF	TGTGCCAGCATTAAGGACAGGGATAGGGAGACCCAGTACTTC
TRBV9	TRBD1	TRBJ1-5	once	CASSVEPGQGAQPQHF	TGTGCCAGCAGCGTAGAGCCGGGACAGGGGGCTCAGCCCCAGCATTTT
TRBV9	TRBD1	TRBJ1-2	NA	CASSVPSSDRAYGYTF	TGTGCCAGCAGCGTACCGAGCTCGGACAGGGCCTATGGCTACACCTTC
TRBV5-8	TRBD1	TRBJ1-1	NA	CASSMGQGAGGTEAFF	TGTGCCAGCAGCATGGGACAGGGGGCCGGGGGAACTGAAGCTTTCTTT
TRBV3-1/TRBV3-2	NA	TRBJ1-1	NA	CASSLRGNTEAFF	TGTGCCAGCAGCCTCCGGGGGAACACTGAAGCTTTCTTT
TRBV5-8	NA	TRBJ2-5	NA	CASSLLSGTQYF	TGTGCCAGCAGCTTACTCTCCGGGACCCAGTACTTC
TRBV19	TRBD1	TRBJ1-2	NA	CASSMGQQNYGYTF	TGTGCCAGTAGTATGGGACAGCAGAACTATGGCTACACCTTC
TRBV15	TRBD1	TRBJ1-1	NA	CATSRVLGTGGEKAFF	TGTGCCACCAGCAGAGTTCTAGGGACAGGGGGCGAGAAAGCTTTCTTT
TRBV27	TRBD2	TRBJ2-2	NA	CASSFLSGSLERRELFF	TGTGCCAGCAGTTTCCTTAGCGGGAGCCTGGAGCGAAGGGAGCTGTTTTTT
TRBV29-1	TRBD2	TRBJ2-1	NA	CSVDPRAGGYNEQFF	TGCAGCGTTGATCCCAGGGCGGGAGGGTACAATGAGCAGTTCTTC